Listed below are T cell receptor beta chains from one sample, sequenced in a study of cytomegalovirus exposure and HLA in healthy donors. Clones were sequenced by immunoSEQ multiplex PCR, and TCRdb holds only the in-frame ones, with some missing. The listing records tens of thousands of clones. The sample consisted of PBMCs. These receptors originate from a man aged 45 to 65 in good health and CMV-seropositive. The CDR3 runs from the conserved cysteine through the conserved F or W. Fields, in order: CDR3 DNA, CDR3 protein, V gene, J gene, D gene. D genes are given only for firm matches.

TGTGCCAGCGACCCCCCGGGGACCGGGGAGCTGTTTTTT	CASDPPGTGELFF	TRBV6-1	TRBJ2-2	NA
TGTGCCACCAGCAGAGATCGACAGCAAGAGACCCAGTACTTC	CATSRDRQQETQYF	TRBV15	TRBJ2-5	NA
TGTGCCAGTAGTATAGTATTGTCTAAGATCTTAAACTATGGCTACACCTTC	CASSIVLSKILNYGYTF	TRBV19	TRBJ1-2	NA
TGTGCCAGCAGCACAGGGGGGGTTCCGGATACGCAGTATTTT	CASSTGGVPDTQYF	TRBV5-6	TRBJ2-3	NA
TGCGCCAGCAGCCTCGGACAGTATAATGGCTACACCTTC	CASSLGQYNGYTF	TRBV5-1	TRBJ1-2	NA
TGTGCCAGCAGTTCCGCGGGAGATACGCAGTATTTT	CASSSAGDTQYF	TRBV9	TRBJ2-3	NA
TGTGCCAGCAGCTTCACCAGGGGGCCCGAGCAGTACTTC	CASSFTRGPEQYF	TRBV7-2	TRBJ2-7	TRBD1
TGTGCCAGCAGTCCAGGGTATACTGAAGCTTTCTTT	CASSPGYTEAFF	TRBV6-5	TRBJ1-1	NA
TGTGCCAGTAGTATAGCCAGGATGAGCAATCAGCCCCAGCATTTT	CASSIARMSNQPQHF	TRBV19	TRBJ1-5	NA
TGTGCCAGTCAGGGAGCGGGTGAAAAACTGTTTTTT	CASQGAGEKLFF	TRBV19	TRBJ1-4	NA
TGTGCCAGCAGCGAGGGGAGGGGTTGGGGTCAGCCCCAGCATTTT	CASSEGRGWGQPQHF	TRBV27	TRBJ1-5	NA
TGTGCCAGCAGCCCACGGACTAGCGGGAGTCGTAACTACGAGCAGTACTTC	CASSPRTSGSRNYEQYF	TRBV13	TRBJ2-7	TRBD2
TGTGCCAGCAGCTTAGGGGGCGGGAGGGACTACGAGCAGTACTTC	CASSLGGGRDYEQYF	TRBV7-6	TRBJ2-7	TRBD2
TGTGCCAGCTCTCGGCGGGGACAGGGGGCTGGCTACGAGCAGTACTTC	CASSRRGQGAGYEQYF	TRBV27	TRBJ2-7	TRBD1
TGTGCCAGCAGCTTATCAACAGGTCTACGTCGCAATCAGCCCCAGCATTTT	CASSLSTGLRRNQPQHF	TRBV7-9	TRBJ1-5	NA
TGCGCCAGCAGCCAAGATTACCGGGGAACCCACTACGAGCAGTACTTC	CASSQDYRGTHYEQYF	TRBV4-1	TRBJ2-7	NA
TGTGCCAGTATCGGGGGAGGGCTGGGATATACGCAGTATTTT	CASIGGGLGYTQYF	TRBV19	TRBJ2-3	TRBD2
TGTGCCAGCTCACCCGCAAACTTTGATACGCAGTATTTT	CASSPANFDTQYF	TRBV18	TRBJ2-3	NA
TGTGCCTGGAGGGCAGGGGGTAACTATGGCTACACCTTC	CAWRAGGNYGYTF	TRBV30	TRBJ1-2	TRBD1
TGTGCCAGCAGGGCAACCGGGACAGATGGCTACACCTTC	CASRATGTDGYTF	TRBV7-8	TRBJ1-2	TRBD1
TGTGCCAGCAGTTCTTTGCAACTCCTGACAGGGTCTGTCTCGTCAAGCATTCAGTACTTC	CASSSLQLLTGSVSSSIQYF	TRBV27	TRBJ2-4	TRBD1
TGCGCCAGCAGGAGGGGGAACGAGCAGTACTTC	CASRRGNEQYF	TRBV10-2	TRBJ2-7	NA
TGTGCCAGCTCCAGGGCTCTAAATGAAAAACTGTTTTTT	CASSRALNEKLFF	TRBV18	TRBJ1-4	NA
TGCGCCAGCAGCCAAGACCGTGCGGGAGGTACATACAATGAGCAGTTCTTC	CASSQDRAGGTYNEQFF	TRBV4-3	TRBJ2-1	TRBD2
TGTGCCTCCCTGGGACAGACTAATGAAAAACTGTTTTTT	CASLGQTNEKLFF	TRBV30	TRBJ1-4	TRBD1
TGCGCCAGCAGTTTCACCGGGACAGGGACGGGGGCCAACGTCCTGACTTTC	CASSFTGTGTGANVLTF	TRBV5-1	TRBJ2-6	TRBD1
TGCGCCAGCAGCTTACTGCCACCGGGACAGGGGAGGCATGGCTACACCTTC	CASSLLPPGQGRHGYTF	TRBV5-1	TRBJ1-2	TRBD1
TGCGCCAGCAGCTTGGATCAGCGTGAAGCTTTCTTT	CASSLDQREAFF	TRBV5-1	TRBJ1-1	NA
TGTGCCAGCAGCCAAGATCCCAGTGGAGGGATCTATGGCTACACCTTC	CASSQDPSGGIYGYTF	TRBV4-2	TRBJ1-2	NA
TGCAGCGTTGAACGCAGCGAGTATTCCGACAATGAGCAGTTCTTC	CSVERSEYSDNEQFF	TRBV29-1	TRBJ2-1	NA
TGTGCCAGTATCGGGGGATCTGGGGCCAACGTCCTGACTTTC	CASIGGSGANVLTF	TRBV19	TRBJ2-6	NA
TGTGCCAGCAGTGAACTCCTAGCCTACGAGCAGTACTTC	CASSELLAYEQYF	TRBV6-1	TRBJ2-7	NA
TGTGCCAGCAGCTTTAGAGGGTCGGGCAATGAGCAGTTCTTC	CASSFRGSGNEQFF	TRBV7-2	TRBJ2-1	NA
TGTGCTAGTGGTCGAGTGGAGATGAGGGACAGGGAGAGGAATCAGCCCCAGCATTTT	CASGRVEMRDRERNQPQHF	TRBV12-5	TRBJ1-5	TRBD1
TGTGCCAGCTTTACCGGAGGGAACTATGGCTACACCTTC	CASFTGGNYGYTF	TRBV18	TRBJ1-2	NA